A single sample is the source of the 29 T cell receptor beta chains below, sequenced in a study of T cells after yellow fever vaccination. TCRdb called the 5' RACE reads again in MiXCR, with one record for every CDR3 protein. This table holds about 58,000 distinct CDR3 sequences, 5% to 6.5% found once. The sample in question was PBMCs, either bulk or a sorted T-cell subset (CD4+, CD8+, memory, or dextramer-sorted; not recorded which), obtained on the day of the yellow fever booster vaccination. The source of these receptors is a man aged 18-30 years who received the YFV17D yellow fever vaccine.

This clonotype has more than one count but fewer than ten. The chain joins TRBV18 to TRBJ2-1, with D unresolved. There are 14 residues in the CDR3. V lost 7 bases, J lost 6 bases, and 16 bases lay in between. CDR1 and CDR2 (germline): KGHSH, LQKENI. CDR3 loop: CASFTSWLSNEQFF. CDR3 nucleotide sequence: TGTGCCAGCTTTACTTCGTGGCTTAGCAATGAGCAGTTCTTC.

The rearrangement uses TRBV7-2 and TRBJ1-2; tentatively, D is TRBD1 (6 bases). Per germline, CDR1 SGHTA and CDR2 FQGNSA. Between the trimmed V and J ends, which lost 1 base and 1 base, there was a span of 10 bases. The CDR3 has 15 amino acids. In DNA form, the CDR3 reads TGTGCCAGCAGCTTAGGGACAGCCAGTAACTATGGCTACACCTTC. Encoded protein: CASSLGTASNYGYTF. Full variable domain (outside the CDR3, taken from reference TRBV7-2 and TRBJ1-2): GAGVSQSPSNKVTEKGKDVELRCDPISGHTALYWYRQSLGQGLEFLIYFQGNSAPDKSGLPSDRFSAERTGGSVSTLTIQRTQQEDSAVYLCASSLGTASNYGYTFGSGTRLTVV.

This clonotype was detected only a few times. The rearrangement links TRBV20-1 to TRBJ2-7; D is unclear. Deletions cut 4 bases from V and 5 bases from J, with 15 bases between. CDR1 is DFQATT, CDR2 SNEGSKA, per germline (reference sequence). This CDR3 is built from 13 residues. For the CDR3, the DNA is TGCAGTGCTACACACCGGGCCCAAGACGAGCAGTACTTC. As protein: CSATHRAQDEQYF.

A few counts support this clonotype. The chain employs TRBV4-1 and TRBJ1-1, with D hard to call. V lost 5 bases, J lost 4 bases, and 20 bases lay in between. Germline CDR1 reads MGHRA; CDR2 reads YSYEKL. This CDR3 is built from 16 residues. CDR3 protein: CASSEKSPTGSTEAFF. CDR3 nucleotide sequence: TGCGCCAGCAGCGAAAAAAGCCCCACGGGCTCCACTGAAGCTTTCTTT.

This clonotype appeared a few times. This chain joins TRBV28 and TRBJ2-1, with 8 bases identical to TRBD2. This CDR3 spans 17 amino acids. Losses at the gene ends were 2 bases for V and 1 base for J; bases not matched to a gene: 7. Germline V gene sequence: CDR1 MDHEN, CDR2 SYDVKM. CDR3 residues: CASSLSPAGVSYNEQFF. For the CDR3, the DNA is TGTGCCAGCAGTTTAAGCCCAGCGGGGGTTTCCTACAATGAGCAGTTCTTC.

This chain links TRBV5-1 with TRBJ2-2, with a tentative D call TRBD1 (5 bases). This CDR3 comprises 15 residues. The V gene lost 2 bases and the J gene lost 8 bases, with 16 bases spanning the gap. Germline values: CDR1 SGHRS, CDR2 YFSETQ. The CDR3 nucleotides read TGCGCCAGCAGCTTAGGTGCAGGGCGTCCTGGGGAGCTGTTTTTT. Translated, it gives CASSLGAGRPGELFF.

There are a few counts of this clonotype. J is TRBJ2-1 and V is TRBV7-8; 8 bases line up with TRBD2. Germline CDR1 and CDR2: SGHVS and FQNEAQ. The trim removed 2 bases at V and 7 bases at J, leaving 1 base unmatched. This CDR3 contains 13 residues. As DNA, the CDR3 is TGTGCCAGCAGCTTACGGGGGGGGAATGAGCAGTTCTTC. This codes for CASSLRGGNEQFF.

This clonotype has a count of ten or more. The chain has TRBV20-1 and TRBJ1-1; TRBD1 might be the D (6 bases). This CDR3 comprises 15 residues. CDR1 and CDR2 (germline): DFQATT, SNEGSKA (reference sequence). Trimming took 3 bases from V and 6 from J, leaving 20 bases between them. The DNA for the CDR3 is TGCAGTGCTAGGGCAAGGACAGTAGGGCCGGCTGAAGCTTTCTTT. Amino acids: CSARARTVGPAEAFF.

The chain has TRBV28 and TRBJ1-1; D might be TRBD1 (5 bases). Trimming stripped 7 bases from V and 3 bases from J, with 12 bases between. Germline assignment: CDR1 MDHEN and CDR2 SYDVKM. The CDR3 covers 13 residues. The CDR3 DNA is TGTGCCAGCACTCCCTGGGGGGACACTGAAGCTTTCTTT. This sequence encodes CASTPWGDTEAFF.

This clonotype occurred many times. The rearrangement joins TRBV5-1 to TRBJ2-3; tentatively, D is TRBD2 (6 bases). The CDR3 covers 15 residues. V was trimmed by 0 bases and J by 2 bases, leaving 10 bases between them. Germline loops: CDR1 SGHRS, CDR2 YFSETQ. The CDR3 DNA reads TGCGCCAGCAGCTTGGGGAGGGGCCCCACAGATACGCAGTATTTT. As protein: CASSLGRGPTDTQYF.

This clonotype showed up just a few times. The V call is TRBV7-3, the J call TRBJ2-3; D remains ambiguous. Germline V CDR1 and CDR2: SGHTA, FQGTGA. The CDR3 is 12 residues long. With 1 base removed from V and 5 bases from J, the gap between germline ends came to 4 bases. The CDR3, as DNA: TGTGCCAGCAGCTTAATCGGAGATACGCAGTATTTT. Protein product: CASSLIGDTQYF.

This clonotype was detected a few times. The chain links TRBV7-9 to TRBJ2-5; 10 positions match TRBD2. There are 15 residues in the CDR3. Germline trimming cut 4 bases from V and 2 bases from J; bases unmatched to any gene: 4. Germline CDR1 and CDR2: SEHNR and FQNEAQ (reference sequence). CDR3 loop: CASSSLAGAQETQYF. CDR3 coding DNA: TGTGCCAGCAGCTCCCTAGCGGGGGCACAAGAGACCCAGTACTTC.

This clonotype was seen many times. The gene calls are TRBV6-4 and TRBJ1-5, with D possibly TRBD1 on 6 matching bases. The CDR3 sequence is 14 residues long. Trimming took 0 bases from V and 6 from J, leaving 9 bases between them. CDR1 is MRHNA, CDR2 SNTAGT, per germline. CDR3 residues: CASSDSGGAQPQHF. CDR3 bases: TGTGCCAGCAGTGACTCGGGGGGGGCTCAGCCCCAGCATTTT.

CDR3 coding DNA: TGTGCCAGCAGTATGACGGATTCCTACGAGCAGTACTTC. It encodes CASSMTDSYEQYF. The chain has TRBV6-2 or TRBV6-3 and TRBJ2-7, with D unclear. Germline V gene data show CDR1 as MNHEY and CDR2 as SVGEGT. V was pared by 5 bases and J by 1 base, with 9 bases between. The CDR3 totals 13 residues.

This clonotype came up a few times. The rearrangement uses TRBV2 and TRBJ2-3, with TRBD2 identical over 14 bases. The CDR3 loop spans 19 amino acids. CDR1 and CDR2 from the germline V gene are SNHLY and FYNNEI. The V segment lost 4 bases and the J segment 0 bases; nucleotides outside the gene matches: 9. The CDR3 spells CASSVVRTSGGSSTDTQYF. Written as DNA, the CDR3 is TGTGCCAGCAGTGTGGTGAGGACTAGCGGGGGGTCTAGCACAGATACGCAGTATTTT. Full variable domain (missing parts from reference TRBV2 and TRBJ2-3): EPEVTQTPSHQVTQMGQEVILRCVPISNHLYFYWYRQILGQKVEFLVSFYNNEISEKSEIFDDQFSVERPDGSNFTLKIRSTKLEDSAMYFCASSVVRTSGGSSTDTQYFGPGTRLTVL.

This clonotype was detected many times. The gene calls are TRBV4-1 and TRBJ1-6; TRBD1 is a possible D gene (5 bases). V dropped 0 bases and J dropped 10 bases, with 13 bases sitting between them. CDR1 is MGHRA, CDR2 YSYEKL, per germline. The CDR3 is 15 residues long. CDR3 amino acids: CASSQETGLTSPLHF. Here the CDR3 DNA reads TGCGCCAGCAGCCAAGAGACGGGACTCACATCACCCCTCCACTTT.

This clonotype was counted a few times. This sequence joins TRBV5-1 and TRBJ2-5, with a tentative D call TRBD2 (8 bases). Germline V gives CDR1 SGHRS, CDR2 YFSETQ. The CDR3 runs to 15 residues. Trimming stripped 4 bases from V and 5 bases from J, with 18 bases between. CDR3 loop: CASSRGVAGQETQYF. CDR3 coding DNA: TGCGCCAGCAGCCGTGGGGTAGCGGGACAGGAGACCCAGTACTTC.

The CDR3 protein is CASSQVGDRTYNEQFF. The CDR3 DNA follows: TGCGCCAGCAGCCAAGTGGGGGACCGCACCTACAATGAGCAGTTCTTC. V and J are TRBV4-1 and TRBJ2-1; D tentatively reads TRBD1 or TRBD2 (5 bases each). Trimming stripped 1 base from V and 2 bases from J, with 12 bases between. Germline V gene sequence: CDR1 MGHRA, CDR2 YSYEKL. The CDR3 runs to 16 residues.

This clonotype has more than one count but fewer than ten. The rearrangement joins TRBV7-9 to TRBJ1-1, with 7 positions matching TRBD1. This CDR3 has 13 amino acids. Germline V gene data show CDR1 as SEHNR and CDR2 as FQNEAQ (reference sequence). J gave up 3 bases and V 7 bases, and 5 bases lay outside the gene matches. DNA of the CDR3: TGTGCCAGCAAGACGACAGGGTACACTGAAGCTTTCTTT. Translation: CASKTTGYTEAFF.

At least ten counts were recorded for this clonotype. The CDR3 nucleotides are TGTGCCAGCAGTCCCGGGGGGGCAGGATCCTACGAGCAGTACTTC. Its translation is CASSPGGAGSYEQYF. The V call is TRBV12-3 or TRBV12-4, the J call TRBJ2-7, with 8 nucleotides matching TRBD2. This CDR3 is built from 15 residues. V lost 5 bases and J lost 1; bases outside the gene matches: 7.

This clonotype came up a few times. CDR3: CASSTTSGVEMDTQYF. CDR3 DNA: TGCGCCAGCAGTACGACTAGCGGGGTAGAAATGGATACGCAGTATTTT. The chain uses TRBV5-1 and TRBJ2-3, with TRBD2 matching over 11 bases. The V and J ends lost 5 bases and 6 bases, in that order; junction bases with no gene match: 11. There are 16 residues in the CDR3. Germline V gives CDR1 SGHRS, CDR2 YFSETQ.

In this sample, this clonotype turned up a few times. The rearrangement links TRBV5-1 to TRBJ2-7, with TRBD1 matching over 10 bases. The CDR3 covers 14 residues. Germline trimming cut 5 bases from V and 4 bases from J; bases unmatched to any gene: 6. Germline V gene sequence: CDR1 SGHRS, CDR2 YFSETQ. The CDR3 DNA reads as TGCGCCAGCAGGGACGTGGGACAGGGGTACGAGCAGTACTTC. This sequence encodes CASRDVGQGYEQYF.

This clonotype was seen many times. The chain joins TRBV5-1 to TRBJ1-2; tentatively, D is TRBD1 (5 bases). Trimming left V 4 bases short and J 3 bases short, with 16 bases between. There are 15 residues in the CDR3. Germline CDR1 is SGHRS and CDR2 is YFSETQ. The CDR3 nucleotides are TGCGCCAGCAGCGGAGATGGCAGCAGGGACTATGGCTACACCTTC. Amino acid sequence: CASSGDGSRDYGYTF.

This clonotype was counted ten times or more. The rearrangement joins TRBV5-1 to TRBJ2-5, with D possibly called TRBD1 or TRBD2 (5 bases each). This CDR3 is built from 16 residues. The germline gives CDR1 SGHRS, CDR2 YFSETQ. V dropped 1 base and J dropped 3 bases, with 16 bases sitting between them. This CDR3 reads CASSLSAAGTKETQYF. The CDR3, as DNA: TGCGCCAGCAGCTTGTCAGCGGCAGGGACGAAAGAGACCCAGTACTTC.

This clonotype was counted at least ten times. Its ends do not fully match the called genes, so a read error is possible. V and J are TRBV5-1 and TRBJ2-4; no clear D gene. CDR1 SGHRS and CDR2 YFSETQ come from the germline V gene. This CDR3 comprises 15 residues. The CDR3 loop is CASSLHWESQKIQYF. CDR3 nucleotides: TGCGCCAGCAGCCTTCATTGGGAAAGCCAAAAGATTCAGTACTTC. The full variable domain, its missing parts supplied by reference TRBV5-1 and TRBJ2-4, is KAGVTQTPRYLIKTRGQQVTLSCSPISGHRSVSWYQQTPGQGLQFLFEYFSETQRNKGNFPGRFSGRQFSNSRSEMNVSTLELGDSALYLCASSLHWESQKIQYFGAGTRLSVL.

This clonotype was recorded at least ten times. The chain is built from TRBV5-1 and TRBJ2-3; 10 bases agree with TRBD2. The germline V gene has CDR1 SGHRS and CDR2 YFSETQ. The CDR3 sequence is 18 residues long. V lost 4 bases, J lost 3 bases, and 14 bases stayed unmatched. CDR3 DNA: TGCGCCAGCAGCGGCGCTCAAGCGGGGGGGCCTGAGACAGATACGCAGTATTTT. Protein: CASSGAQAGGPETDTQYF.

Only a few counts were recorded for this clonotype. This sequence joins TRBV5-1 and TRBJ2-6; D uncertain. Per the germline V gene, CDR1 is SGHRS and CDR2 is YFSETQ. The CDR3 is 17 residues long. V lost 0 bases and J lost 0, with 10 bases in between. The CDR3 protein is CASSLDRASSGANVLTF. CDR3 DNA: TGCGCCAGCAGCTTGGATAGGGCGAGCTCTGGGGCCAACGTCCTGACTTTC.

The V gene is TRBV28, the J gene TRBJ1-1; TRBD1 is a possible D gene (5 bases). CDR1 and CDR2 (germline): MDHEN, SYDVKM. This CDR3 contains 15 residues. V lost 4 bases and J 6 bases, leaving 18 bases between the germline ends. The CDR3 nucleotides read TGTGCCAGCAGTTGGGGCCCCGTATCGACCGCTGAAGCTTTCTTT. Encoded protein: CASSWGPVSTAEAFF.

V gene TRBV5-1 combines with J gene TRBJ2-1; D is perhaps TRBD2 (7 bases). V was cut by 3 bases and J by 8 bases, with 24 bases left in between. The length of the CDR3 is 17 residues. Germline values: CDR1 SGHRS, CDR2 YFSETQ. The CDR3 loop is CASSSALRGGAGYEQFF. The DNA for the CDR3 is TGCGCCAGCAGCTCGGCCCTAAGGGGGGGGGCCGGTTATGAGCAGTTCTTC.